The 22 T cell receptor beta chains given below trace back to one sample, sequenced in a study of PD-1 blockade in classical Hodgkin lymphoma. Brentuximab vedotin exposure varied, and every patient relapsed after autologous stem cell transplantation. Clones were read by immunoSEQ multiplex PCR, and TCRdb kept only the in-frame ones, dropping some. The table lists under 20,000 clones, roughly 84% of them singletons. The sequencing here drew on peripheral blood mononuclear cells (PBMCs), taken at baseline. Source of these receptors: a human donor with classical Hodgkin lymphoma.

The CDR3 region has the DNA TGTGCCAGCATTGGGTTCAGTACGCAGTATTTT. Protein sequence: CASIGFSTQYF. This sequence joins TRBV2 and TRBJ2-3; D gene ambiguous. CDR1 is SNHLY and CDR2 is FYNNEI in the germline V gene. V lost 7 bases and J lost 8, with 10 bases in between. This CDR3 has 11 amino acids.

This chain uses TRBV10-3 with TRBJ1-4; D unresolved. Germline V gene lookup returns CDR1 ENHRY and CDR2 SYGVKD. Trimming pared 6 bases from V and 5 bases from J, leaving 7 bases between. The CDR3 is 12 residues long. The DNA for the CDR3 is TGTGCCATCAGGGGCCCCAATGAAAAACTGTTTTTT. Translating gives CAIRGPNEKLFF.

The table lists this clone with a count of one. The chain carries TRBV19 and TRBJ1-5; 9 nucleotides agree with TRBD1. CDR1 LNHDA and CDR2 SQIVND come from the germline V gene (reference sequence). V trimming: 8 bases; J trimming: 7 bases; junction bases outside the gene matches: 6. This CDR3 has 13 amino acids. In DNA form, the CDR3 reads TGTGCCAGTGCGACAGGGGGTAAACAGCCCCAGCATTTT. Translating gives CASATGGKQPQHF. The full variable domain, completed using reference TRBV19 and TRBJ1-5, is DGGITQSPKYLFRKEGQNVTLSCEQNLNHDAMYWYRQDPGQGLRLIYYSQIVNDFQKGDIAEGYSVSREKKESFPLTVTSAQKNPTAFYLCASATGGKQPQHFGDGTRLSIL.

The rearrangement uses TRBV11-2 and TRBJ1-6; 8 bases line up with TRBD1. V shed 5 bases, J shed 8 bases, and the junction held 5 bases outside the gene matches. Germline V gene sequence: CDR1 SGHAT, CDR2 FQNNGV. The CDR3 totals 14 residues. The CDR3 region is CASSARGLDSPLHF. CDR3 bases: TGTGCCAGCAGCGCCAGGGGGCTGGATTCACCCCTCCACTTT.

This rearrangement joins TRBV11-3 to TRBJ1-6; D unresolved. The germline V and J ends were trimmed by 8 bases and 4 bases, with 12 bases remaining between them. Germline CDR1 and CDR2: SGHNT and YENEEA. The CDR3 is made up of 14 amino acids. The CDR3 loop reads CASWEALYNSPLHF. The CDR3 region has the DNA TGTGCCAGCTGGGAGGCTTTATATAATTCACCCCTCCACTTT.

The chain carries TRBV5-4 and TRBJ2-5, with TRBD2 matching 10 bases. The CDR3 loop spans 15 amino acids. V shed 1 base and J 5 bases; nucleotides not matched to a gene: 5. Germline V CDR1 and CDR2: SGHNT, YYREEE (reference sequence). The CDR3 DNA reads as TGTGCCAGCAGCTTGCAGCGGGGGGGCCGTGAGACCCAGTACTTC. It specifies CASSLQRGGRETQYF.

This clone was counted only a few times. The genes are TRBV19 and TRBJ1-6; D uncertain. This CDR3 region has 14 residues. The germline gives CDR1 LNHDA, CDR2 SQIVND (reference sequence). Trimming cost V 6 bases and J 3 bases, with 9 bases left between them. The CDR3 nucleotides read TGTGCCAGTAGCCGACAACTCTATAATTCACCCCTCCACTTT. Translated, it gives CASSRQLYNSPLHF.

The chain links TRBV9 to TRBJ2-2; 9 positions agree with TRBD1. This CDR3 contains 16 residues. The trim removed 0 bases at V and 5 bases at J, leaving 5 bases unmatched. Germline V gene data show CDR1 as SGDLS and CDR2 as YYNGEE. Here the CDR3 DNA reads TGTGCCAGCAGCGTAGGAGGGGGGACAGGGACCGGGGAGCTGTTTTTT. Its translation is CASSVGGGTGTGELFF.

The chain recombines TRBV5-5 with TRBJ1-3; TRBD1 aligns across 8 bases. The CDR3 extends over 15 amino acids. V lost 4 bases, J lost 2 bases, and 5 bases stayed unmatched. Germline V gives CDR1 SGHKS, CDR2 YYEKEE (reference sequence). The CDR3 nucleotides are TGTGCCAGCAGCACCCGGGGACAGGCTGGAAACACCATATATTTT. It is translated as CASSTRGQAGNTIYF.

This chain links TRBV7-2 with TRBJ2-7; D uncertain. Per germline, CDR1 SGHTA and CDR2 FQGNSA. V was trimmed by 3 bases and J by 3 bases, leaving 6 bases between them. CDR3 length: 12 residues. The CDR3 DNA reads TGTGCCAGCAGCTTGACGAGCTACGAGCAGTACTTC. This encodes CASSLTSYEQYF.

V and J are TRBV6-4 and TRBJ2-3, with 9 bases fitting TRBD2. The V segment lost 2 bases and the J segment 1 base; nucleotides outside the gene matches: 1. This CDR3 region has 15 residues. The germline V gene encodes CDR1 MRHNA and CDR2 SNTAGT. As DNA, the CDR3 is TGTGCCAGCAGTGACAAGCGGGGGGGCACAGATACGCAGTATTTT. Amino acid sequence: CASSDKRGGTDTQYF.

The chain uses TRBV6-5 and TRBJ1-1, with no clear D. V dropped 4 bases and J dropped 4 bases, with 4 bases sitting between them. This CDR3 region has 11 residues. The germline CDR1 and CDR2 sequences are MNHEY and SVGAGI. CDR3 in DNA: TGTGCCAGCAGTTTACTCACTGAAGCTTTCTTT. Translation: CASSLLTEAFF.

This rearrangement joins TRBV6-1 to TRBJ2-3; D could derive from TRBD1 or TRBD2 (5 bases each). The germline gives CDR1 MNHNS, CDR2 SASEGT. The ends were cut back, 10 bases at V and 1 base at J, with 15 bases in the middle. This CDR3 is built from 14 residues. CDR3 DNA: TGTGCCATCAACGAGGTGGGGGGCACAGATACGCAGTATTTT. Translated, it gives CAINEVGGTDTQYF.

The rearrangement joins TRBV15 to TRBJ1-2, with 8 bases lining up with TRBD1. The germline CDR1 and CDR2 sequences are LNHNV and YYDKDF (reference sequence). V dropped 5 bases and J dropped 1; count of bases not matched to a gene: 9. This CDR3 contains 16 residues. The chain's CDR3 is CATSYGQGPFNYGYTF. DNA of the CDR3: TGTGCCACCAGCTACGGACAGGGTCCTTTTAACTATGGCTACACCTTC.

The gene calls are TRBV27 and TRBJ2-5; D tentatively fits TRBD1 or TRBD2 (6 bases each). Germline CDR1 reads MNHEY; CDR2 reads SMNVEV (reference sequence). This CDR3 region has 15 residues. Trimming left V 4 bases short and J 5 bases short, with 17 bases between. CDR3 sequence (DNA): TGTGCCAGCAGTTCCGACGAGGGGGGCCGGGAGACCCAGTACTTC. Amino acids: CASSSDEGGRETQYF.

The rearrangement links TRBV28 to TRBJ1-1, with D hard to call. The V and J ends lost 6 bases and 4 bases respectively, with 12 bases between them. The V gene's germline CDR1 is MDHEN and CDR2 SYDVKM. The CDR3 loop spans 13 amino acids. In DNA, the CDR3 is TGTGCCAGCAGCCCCGCAATGGTCACTGAAGCTTTCTTT. Translation gives CASSPAMVTEAFF. Drawing the rest from reference TRBV28 and TRBJ1-1, the complete variable domain is DVKVTQSSRYLVKRTGEKVFLECVQDMDHENMFWYRQDPGLGLRLIYFSYDVKMKEKGDIPEGYSVSREKKERFSLILESASTNQTSMYLCASSPAMVTEAFFGQGTRLTVV.

This sequence joins TRBV7-8 and TRBJ1-4, with 8 nucleotides matching TRBD1. In germline, CDR1 is SGHVS, CDR2 FQNEAQ. J lost 8 bases, V lost 5 bases, and 7 bases had no gene match. The CDR3 runs 14 residues. The CDR3: CASSRGQGGEKLFF. CDR3 DNA: TGTGCCAGCAGCCGAGGACAGGGAGGAGAAAAACTGTTTTTT.

The chain recombines TRBV7-9 with TRBJ1-3; maybe TRBD1 (6 bases). Germline V gives CDR1 SEHNR, CDR2 FQNEAQ (reference sequence). CDR3 size: 14 residues. Trimming stripped 5 bases from V and 4 bases from J, with 12 bases between. CDR3 in amino acids: CASSQTGGGNTIYF. CDR3 DNA sequence: TGTGCCAGCAGCCAGACAGGCGGAGGAAACACCATATATTTT.

This clone was detected only once. The V and J genes are TRBV7-9 and TRBJ1-1; D remains unclear. The germline V gene encodes CDR1 SEHNR and CDR2 FQNEAQ (reference sequence). V was pared by 2 bases and J by 1 base, with 11 bases between. This CDR3 is built from 15 residues. In DNA, the CDR3 is TGTGCCAGCAGCTTATCCTATTTGGAGAACACTGAAGCTTTCTTT. Protein: CASSLSYLENTEAFF.

The chain links TRBV27 to TRBJ2-7; 9 bases line up with TRBD2. The CDR3 loop spans 15 amino acids. The germline gives CDR1 MNHEY, CDR2 SMNVEV (reference sequence). The V gene end was trimmed by 0 bases and the J gene end by 7 bases; junction bases not matched to a gene: 7. The CDR3 loop is CASSLSGGGAGEQYF. DNA of the CDR3: TGTGCCAGCAGTTTATCGGGCGGGGGGGCCGGAGAGCAGTACTTC.

The chain is built from TRBV28 and TRBJ2-3; 8 bases align to TRBD1. After removal of 4 bases from V and 1 base from J, the junction contained 1 base not matched to a gene. This CDR3 region has 14 residues. Looked up from germline, CDR1 is MDHEN and CDR2 is SYDVKM. For the CDR3, the DNA is TGTGCCAGCAGTTCGACAGGGGGCACAGATACGCAGTATTTT. It is translated as CASSSTGGTDTQYF.

V gene TRBV5-4 combines with J gene TRBJ1-3; 7 positions match TRBD1. This CDR3 has 15 amino acids. CDR1 and CDR2 from the germline V gene are SGHNT and YYREEE (reference sequence). With 0 bases clipped from V and 2 bases from J, the junction kept 2 bases outside the gene matches. In DNA form, the CDR3 reads TGTGCCAGCAGCTTGGGTCAGGGGGCTGGAAACACCATATATTTT. This codes for CASSLGQGAGNTIYF.